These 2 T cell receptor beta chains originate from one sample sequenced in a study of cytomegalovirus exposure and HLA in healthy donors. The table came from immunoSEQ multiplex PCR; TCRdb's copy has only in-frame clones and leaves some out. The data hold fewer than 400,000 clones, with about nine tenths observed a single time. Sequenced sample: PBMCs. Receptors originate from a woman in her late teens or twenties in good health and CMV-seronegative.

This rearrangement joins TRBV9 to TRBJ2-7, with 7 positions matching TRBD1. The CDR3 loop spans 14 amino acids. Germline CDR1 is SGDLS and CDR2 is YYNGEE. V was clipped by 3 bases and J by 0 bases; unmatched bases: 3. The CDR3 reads CASSARDSSYEQYF. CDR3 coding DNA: TGTGCCAGCAGCGCCCGGGACAGCTCCTACGAGCAGTACTTC.

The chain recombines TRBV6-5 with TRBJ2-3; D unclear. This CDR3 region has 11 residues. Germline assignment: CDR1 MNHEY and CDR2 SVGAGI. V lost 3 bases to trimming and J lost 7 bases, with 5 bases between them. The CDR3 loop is CASSYGHTQYF. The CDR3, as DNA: TGTGCCAGCAGTTATGGGCATACGCAGTATTTT.